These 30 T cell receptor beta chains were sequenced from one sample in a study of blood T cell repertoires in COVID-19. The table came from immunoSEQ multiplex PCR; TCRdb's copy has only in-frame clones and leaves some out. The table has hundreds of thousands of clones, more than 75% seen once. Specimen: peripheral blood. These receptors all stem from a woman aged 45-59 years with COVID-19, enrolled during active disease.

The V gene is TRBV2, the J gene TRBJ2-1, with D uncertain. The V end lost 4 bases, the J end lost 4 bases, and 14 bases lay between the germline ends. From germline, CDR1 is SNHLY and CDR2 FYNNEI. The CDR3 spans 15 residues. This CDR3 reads CASSVSRSGYNEQFF. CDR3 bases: TGTGCCAGCAGTGTTTCTAGGTCCGGTTACAATGAGCAGTTCTTC. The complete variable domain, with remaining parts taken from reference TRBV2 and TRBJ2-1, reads EPEVTQTPSHQVTQMGQEVILRCVPISNHLYFYWYRQILGQKVEFLVSFYNNEISEKSEIFDDQFSVERPDGSNFTLKIRSTKLEDSAMYFCASSVSRSGYNEQFFGPGTRLTVL.

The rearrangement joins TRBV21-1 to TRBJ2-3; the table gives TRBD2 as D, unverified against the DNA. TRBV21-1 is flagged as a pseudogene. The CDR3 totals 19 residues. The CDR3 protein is CASSKKGLAGAASADTQYF. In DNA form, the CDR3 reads TGTGCCAGCAGCAAAAAGGGACTAGCGGGAGCGGCCAGCGCAGATACGCAGTATTTT.

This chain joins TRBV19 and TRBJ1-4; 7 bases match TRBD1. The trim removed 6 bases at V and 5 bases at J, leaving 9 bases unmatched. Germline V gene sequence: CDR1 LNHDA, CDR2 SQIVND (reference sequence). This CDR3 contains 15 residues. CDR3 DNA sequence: TGTGCCAGTAGACCCGACAGGGTGCGAAATGAAAAACTGTTTTTT. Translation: CASRPDRVRNEKLFF.

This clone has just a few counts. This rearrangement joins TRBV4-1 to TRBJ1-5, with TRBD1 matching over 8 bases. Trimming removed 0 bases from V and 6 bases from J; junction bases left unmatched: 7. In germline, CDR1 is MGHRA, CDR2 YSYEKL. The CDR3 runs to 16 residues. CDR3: CASSQDLGQGTQPQHF. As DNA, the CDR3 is TGCGCCAGCAGCCAAGATTTAGGACAGGGAACTCAGCCCCAGCATTTT.

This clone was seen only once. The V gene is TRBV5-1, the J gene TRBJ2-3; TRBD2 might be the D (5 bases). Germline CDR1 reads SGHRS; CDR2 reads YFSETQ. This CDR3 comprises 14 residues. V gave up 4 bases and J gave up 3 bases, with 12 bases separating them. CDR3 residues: CASSLLGVTDTQYF. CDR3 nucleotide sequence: TGCGCCAGCAGCCTGCTCGGGGTTACAGATACGCAGTATTTT.

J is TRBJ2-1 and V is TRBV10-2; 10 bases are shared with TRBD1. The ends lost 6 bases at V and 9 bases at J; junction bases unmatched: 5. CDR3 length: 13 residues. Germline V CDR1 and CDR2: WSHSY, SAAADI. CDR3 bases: TGCGCCAGCAGCGAGGACAGGGGGACTGAGCAGTTCTTC. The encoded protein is CASSEDRGTEQFF.

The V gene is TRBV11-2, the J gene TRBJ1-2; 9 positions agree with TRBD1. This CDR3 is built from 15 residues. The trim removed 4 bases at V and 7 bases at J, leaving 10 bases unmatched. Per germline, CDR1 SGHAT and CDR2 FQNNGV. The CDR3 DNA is TGTGCCAGCAGCTCGACGTCACAGGGGGCCGGTGGCTACACCTTC. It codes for CASSSTSQGAGGYTF.

CDR3 sequence reads: CASSAFSGSRDTQYF. CDR3 DNA sequence: TGTGCCAGCAGCGCTTTTAGCGGGAGCAGGGATACGCAGTATTTT. V is TRBV7-3 and J is TRBJ2-3; 9 bases fit TRBD2. The CDR3 covers 15 residues. The ends lost 5 bases at V and 6 bases at J; junction bases unmatched: 9. CDR1 is SGHTA and CDR2 is FQGTGA in the germline V gene.

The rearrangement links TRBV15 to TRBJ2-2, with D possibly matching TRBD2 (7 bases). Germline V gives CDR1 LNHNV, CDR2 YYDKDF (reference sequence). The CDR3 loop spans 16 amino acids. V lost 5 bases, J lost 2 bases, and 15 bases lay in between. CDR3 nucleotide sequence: TGTGCCACCAGCCGGGTGGGGGGGCCTAACACCGGGGAGCTGTTTTTT. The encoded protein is CATSRVGGPNTGELFF.

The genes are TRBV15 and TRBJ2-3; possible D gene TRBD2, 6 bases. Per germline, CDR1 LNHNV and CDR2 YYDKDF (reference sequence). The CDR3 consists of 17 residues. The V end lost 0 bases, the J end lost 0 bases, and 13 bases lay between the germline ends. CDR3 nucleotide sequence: TGTGCCACCAGCAGAGAGGTCAGGCTAGCGAGCACAGATACGCAGTATTTT. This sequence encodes CATSREVRLASTDTQYF.

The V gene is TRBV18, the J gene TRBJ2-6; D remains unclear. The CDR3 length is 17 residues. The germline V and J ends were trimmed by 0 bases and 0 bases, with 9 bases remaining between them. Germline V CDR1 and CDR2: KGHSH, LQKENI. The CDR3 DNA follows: TGTGCCAGCTCACCACCCTACAGAAGCTCTGGGGCCAACGTCCTGACTTTC. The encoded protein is CASSPPYRSSGANVLTF.

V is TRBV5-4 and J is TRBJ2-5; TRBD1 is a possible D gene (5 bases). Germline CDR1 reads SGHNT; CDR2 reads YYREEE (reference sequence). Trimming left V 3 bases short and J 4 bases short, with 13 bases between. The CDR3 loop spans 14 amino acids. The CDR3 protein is CASSSGATGETQYF. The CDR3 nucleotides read TGTGCCAGCAGCTCGGGTGCTACAGGAGAGACCCAGTACTTC.

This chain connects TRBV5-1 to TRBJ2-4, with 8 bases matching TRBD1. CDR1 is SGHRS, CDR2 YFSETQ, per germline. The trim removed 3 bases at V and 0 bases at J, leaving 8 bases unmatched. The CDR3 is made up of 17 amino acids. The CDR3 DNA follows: TGCGCCAGCAGCTGGGGCAGGGGGCAACTAGCCAAAAACATTCAGTACTTC. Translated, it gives CASSWGRGQLAKNIQYF.

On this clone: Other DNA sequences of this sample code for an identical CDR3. CDR3 DNA: TGCGCCAGCAGCTTGACTAGCGGGAGCTACAATGAGCAGTTCTTC. Translation gives CASSLTSGSYNEQFF. V gene TRBV5-1 combines with J gene TRBJ2-1; 11 bases fit TRBD2. The J segment lost 3 bases and the V segment lost 1 base, leaving 0 bases of the junction unmatched. CDR3 length: 15 amino acids. The germline V gene has CDR1 SGHRS and CDR2 YFSETQ.

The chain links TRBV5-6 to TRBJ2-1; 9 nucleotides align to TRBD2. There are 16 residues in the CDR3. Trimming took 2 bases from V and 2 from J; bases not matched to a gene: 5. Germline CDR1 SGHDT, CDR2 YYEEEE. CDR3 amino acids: CASSFYSGSAYNEQFF. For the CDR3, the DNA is TGTGCCAGCAGCTTTTATAGCGGGAGCGCCTACAATGAGCAGTTCTTC.

CDR3 sequence reads: CAWSLGAQHTEAFF. The CDR3 DNA reads TGTGCCTGGAGTTTGGGAGCCCAACACACTGAAGCTTTCTTT. The chain links TRBV30 to TRBJ1-1; D remains ambiguous. The CDR3 is made up of 14 amino acids. Trimming took 2 bases from V and 3 from J, leaving 13 bases between them. Germline CDR1 GTSNPN, CDR2 SVGIG (reference sequence).

CDR3 bases: TGTGCCAGCAGCACCCGGACAGGGTCCGGGGAGCTGTTTTTT. Translation gives CASSTRTGSGELFF. The gene calls are TRBV9 and TRBJ2-2; TRBD1 aligns across 8 bases. The germline gives CDR1 SGDLS, CDR2 YYNGEE. After removal of 4 bases from V and 6 bases from J, the junction contained 5 bases not matched to a gene. This CDR3 has 14 amino acids. The full variable domain, its missing parts supplied by reference TRBV9 and TRBJ2-2, is DSGVTQTPKHLITATGQRVTLRCSPRSGDLSVYWYQQSLDQGLQFLIQYYNGEERAKGNILERFSAQQFPDLHSELNLSSLELGDSALYFCASSTRTGSGELFFGEGSRLTVL.

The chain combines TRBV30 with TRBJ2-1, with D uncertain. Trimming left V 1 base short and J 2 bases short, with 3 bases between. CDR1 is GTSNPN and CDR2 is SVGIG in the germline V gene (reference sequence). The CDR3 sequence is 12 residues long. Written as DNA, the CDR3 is TGTGCCTGGAGTGGCGCCTACAATGAGCAGTTCTTC. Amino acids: CAWSGAYNEQFF.

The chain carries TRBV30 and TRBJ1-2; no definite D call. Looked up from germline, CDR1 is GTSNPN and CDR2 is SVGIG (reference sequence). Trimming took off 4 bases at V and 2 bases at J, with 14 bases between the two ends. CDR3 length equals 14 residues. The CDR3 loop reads CAWKPPGVNYGYTF. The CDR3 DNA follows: TGTGCCTGGAAGCCCCCTGGAGTAAACTATGGCTACACCTTC.

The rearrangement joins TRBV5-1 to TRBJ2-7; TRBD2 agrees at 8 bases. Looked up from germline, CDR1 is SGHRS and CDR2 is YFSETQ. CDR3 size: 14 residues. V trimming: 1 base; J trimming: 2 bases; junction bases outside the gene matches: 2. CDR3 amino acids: CASSLTSGPYEQYF. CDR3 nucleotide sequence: TGCGCCAGCAGCTTGACTAGCGGCCCCTACGAGCAGTACTTC.

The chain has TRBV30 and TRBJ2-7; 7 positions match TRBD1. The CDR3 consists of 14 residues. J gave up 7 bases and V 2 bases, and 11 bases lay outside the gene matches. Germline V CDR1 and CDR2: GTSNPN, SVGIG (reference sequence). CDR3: CAWSPLDRAREQYF. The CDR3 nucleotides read TGTGCCTGGAGTCCTCTTGACAGGGCGAGAGAGCAGTACTTC.

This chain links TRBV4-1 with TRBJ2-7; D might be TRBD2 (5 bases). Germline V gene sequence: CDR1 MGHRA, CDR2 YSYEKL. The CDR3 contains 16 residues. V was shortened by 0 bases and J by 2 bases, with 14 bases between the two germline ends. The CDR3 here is CASSQDVRERAYEQYF. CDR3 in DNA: TGCGCCAGCAGCCAAGATGTGAGGGAGCGCGCCTACGAGCAGTACTTC.

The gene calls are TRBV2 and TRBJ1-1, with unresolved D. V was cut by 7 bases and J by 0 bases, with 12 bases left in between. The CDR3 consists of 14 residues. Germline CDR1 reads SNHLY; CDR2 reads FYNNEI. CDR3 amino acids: CASMQNMMNTEAFF. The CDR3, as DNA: TGTGCCAGCATGCAGAACATGATGAACACTGAAGCTTTCTTT.

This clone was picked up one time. The CDR3 DNA sequence: TGTGCCACCAGTGACCGGACAGGGATCGCAGCTTTCTTT. This translates into CATSDRTGIAAFF. This chain uses TRBV24-1 with TRBJ1-1; 8 nucleotides line up with TRBD1. The length of the CDR3 is 13 residues. With V trimmed by 4 bases and J by 10 bases, 7 bases remained unmatched. The V gene's germline CDR1 is KGHDR and CDR2 SFDVKD.

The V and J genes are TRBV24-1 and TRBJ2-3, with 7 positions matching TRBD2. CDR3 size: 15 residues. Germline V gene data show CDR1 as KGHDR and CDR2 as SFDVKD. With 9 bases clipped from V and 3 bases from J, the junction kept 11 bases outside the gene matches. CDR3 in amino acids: CATGGGAGRTDTQYF. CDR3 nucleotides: TGTGCCACCGGGGGAGGGGCCGGTCGTACAGATACGCAGTATTTT.

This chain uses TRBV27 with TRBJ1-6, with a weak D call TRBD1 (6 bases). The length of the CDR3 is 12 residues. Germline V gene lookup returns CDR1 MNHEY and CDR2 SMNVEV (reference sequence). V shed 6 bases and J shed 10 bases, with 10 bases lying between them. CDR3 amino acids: CASSYRVSPLHF. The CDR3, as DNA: TGTGCCAGCAGCTACAGGGTCTCACCCCTCCACTTT.

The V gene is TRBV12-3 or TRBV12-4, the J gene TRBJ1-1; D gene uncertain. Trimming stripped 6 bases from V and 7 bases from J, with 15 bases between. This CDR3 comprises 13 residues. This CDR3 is CASSPRRVNEAFF. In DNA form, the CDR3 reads TGTGCCAGCAGCCCGCGGCGGGTGAATGAAGCTTTCTTT.

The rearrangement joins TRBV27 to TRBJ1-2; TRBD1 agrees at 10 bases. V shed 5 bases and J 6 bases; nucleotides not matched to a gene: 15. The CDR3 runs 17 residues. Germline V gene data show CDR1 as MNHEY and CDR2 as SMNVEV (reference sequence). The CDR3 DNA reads TGTGCCAGCAGTCCCCTCCCGGACAGGGGGTCTCCCCATGGCTACACCTTC. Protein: CASSPLPDRGSPHGYTF.

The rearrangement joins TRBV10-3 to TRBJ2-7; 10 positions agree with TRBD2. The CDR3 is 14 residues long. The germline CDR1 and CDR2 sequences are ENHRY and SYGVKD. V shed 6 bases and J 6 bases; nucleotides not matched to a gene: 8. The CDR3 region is CAIRGAGGTPEQYF. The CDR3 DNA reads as TGTGCCATCAGAGGAGCGGGAGGGACGCCCGAGCAGTACTTC.

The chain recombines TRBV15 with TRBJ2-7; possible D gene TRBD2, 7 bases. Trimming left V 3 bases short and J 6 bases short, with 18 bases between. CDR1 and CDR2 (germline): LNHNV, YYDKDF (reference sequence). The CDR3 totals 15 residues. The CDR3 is CATSRGGLAAGEQYF. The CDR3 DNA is TGTGCCACCAGCAGGGGGGGGCTAGCGGCAGGCGAGCAGTACTTC. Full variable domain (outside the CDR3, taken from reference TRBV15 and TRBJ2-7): DAMVIQNPRYQVTQFGKPVTLSCSQTLNHNVMYWYQQKSSQAPKLLFHYYDKDFNNEADTPDNFQSRRPNTSFCFLDIRSPGLGDTAMYLCATSRGGLAAGEQYFGPGTRLTVT.